One and the same sample provided the 4 T cell receptor beta chains below, sequenced in a study of T cell changes during pregnancy in multiple sclerosis. The protocol was immunoSEQ multiplex PCR, while the TCRdb copy is restricted to in-frame clones and leaves out a portion. The table has tens of thousands of clones, approximately 92% seen once. The sequences come from peripheral blood, collected in the second trimester of pregnancy. The receptor set was obtained from a female donor in good health, enrolled as a control in a pregnancy study.

The chain combines TRBV5-1 with TRBJ2-7, with D perhaps TRBD1 (6 bases). The germline V gene has CDR1 SGHRS and CDR2 YFSETQ. The CDR3 totals 13 residues. V was trimmed by 3 bases and J by 5 bases, leaving 12 bases between them. Written as DNA, the CDR3 is TGCGCCAGCAGCTACCAGGGGCCGCACGAGCAGTACTTC. It translates to CASSYQGPHEQYF.

The V gene is TRBV4-2, the J gene TRBJ2-5; no definite D call. Germline CDR1 reads LGHNA; CDR2 reads YNFKEQ. The CDR3 is 13 amino acids. V was cut by 0 bases and J by 1 base, with 3 bases left in between. The CDR3 nucleotides are TGTGCCAGCAGCCAAGACAGCCAAGAGACCCAGTACTTC. Translation: CASSQDSQETQYF.

This clone was observed once. The CDR3, as DNA: TGTGCCAGCACCTCTGTACCGGGGGGGGAGACCCAGTACTTC. Its protein is CASTSVPGGETQYF. The chain is built from TRBV7-2 and TRBJ2-5, with 8 bases lining up with TRBD2. CDR1 and CDR2 (germline): SGHTA, FQGNSA. The CDR3 spans 14 residues. Germline trimming cut 7 bases from V and 5 bases from J; bases unmatched to any gene: 9.

This clone appeared once. V gene TRBV21-1 combines with J gene TRBJ2-3; the table calls TRBD1, which could not be checked here. TRBV21-1 is reported as a pseudogene. The CDR3 covers 14 residues. The CDR3 sequence: CASSKGLRTGAQYF. CDR3 coding DNA: TGTGCCAGCAGCAAAGGGCTCCGGACAGGGGCGCAGTATTTT.